A selection of T cell receptor beta chains follows, all from one sample in a study of cytomegalovirus exposure and HLA in healthy donors. Clones were read by immunoSEQ multiplex PCR, and TCRdb kept only the in-frame ones, dropping some. The sample has roughly 60,000 clones, about four fifths seen once; the top ten hold 1.4%. Sequenced sample: PBMCs. These receptors came from a female donor in good health and CMV-seronegative. The CDR3 runs from the conserved cysteine through the conserved F or W. The D gene is left open where the match is weak. Not all rows give a size; the values are once, few, many and, for expanded clones, a class.

v_call	clone_size	j_call	d_call	cdr3_aa	cdr3_nt
TRBV9	.	TRBJ1-3	TRBD1	CASSPTGVSGNTIYF	TGTGCCAGCAGCCCTACAGGGGTCTCTGGAAACACCATATATTTT
TRBV4-2	.	TRBJ2-7	TRBD1	CASSLKGGQGNPEQYF	TGTGCCAGCAGCCTCAAGGGCGGACAGGGCAATCCCGAGCAGTACTTC
TRBV7-9	once	TRBJ1-4	.	CAGLATNEKLFF	TGTGCCGGCCTTGCAACTAATGAAAAACTGTTTTTT
TRBV7-3	.	TRBJ2-1	TRBD1	CASSFPGQGSNEQFF	TGTGCCAGCAGCTTTCCGGGACAGGGCTCCAATGAGCAGTTCTTC
TRBV11-3	.	TRBJ2-1	.	CASSPGKGTGVNEQFF	TGTGCCAGCAGCCCCGGGAAGGGGACGGGGGTTAATGAGCAGTTCTTC
TRBV5-4	.	TRBJ1-4	.	CASSLRQIGKLFF	TGTGCCAGCAGCCTAAGACAGATCGGAAAACTGTTTTTT
TRBV30	once	TRBJ2-7	TRBD1	CAWSRTGNEQYF	TGTGCCTGGAGTCGGACAGGGAACGAGCAGTACTTC
TRBV25-1	once	TRBJ2-7	TRBD2	CASSDGGLVTYEQYF	TGTGCCAGCAGCGACGGGGGACTAGTTACTTACGAGCAGTACTTC
TRBV7-3	.	TRBJ2-1	.	CASSRGGSYNEQFF	TGTGCCAGCAGTAGGGGGGGTAGCTACAATGAGCAGTTCTTC
TRBV7-9	.	TRBJ2-2	TRBD1	CASSLGGTGNVLFF	TGTGCCAGCAGCTTGGGCGGGACAGGGAATGTGCTGTTTTTT
TRBV4-2	.	TRBJ2-5	TRBD2	CASSQGGTRKTLETQYF	TGTGCCAGCAGCCAAGGAGGGACTAGAAAAACACTAGAGACCCAGTACTTC
TRBV5-4	.	TRBJ2-5	TRBD2	CASSLGGSSGKETQYF	TGTGCCAGCAGCTTGGGGGGGTCTAGCGGTAAAGAGACCCAGTACTTC
TRBV4-1	.	TRBJ1-2	.	CASSQEGTIRGYGYTF	TGCGCCAGCAGCCAAGAGGGGACAATTAGGGGCTATGGCTACACCTTC
TRBV5-1	.	TRBJ2-7	TRBD1	CASSLGDRVYEQYF	TGCGCCAGCAGCTTGGGGGACAGGGTATACGAGCAGTACTTC
TRBV21-1	once	TRBJ2-3	.	CASSKAGGGPDTQYF	TGTGCCAGCAGCAAAGCGGGGGGAGGCCCAGATACGCAGTATTTT
TRBV10-3	.	TRBJ1-2	.	CAIRFADGGYGYTF	TGTGCCATCAGATTTGCGGACGGGGGCTATGGCTACACCTTC
TRBV7-9	.	TRBJ2-1	TRBD2	CASSPRGEGRDEQFF	TGTGCCAGCAGTCCCCGAGGGGAGGGGCGTGATGAGCAGTTCTTC
TRBV6-5	once	TRBJ2-7	.	CASSASNILAYEQYF	TGTGCCAGCAGTGCCTCCAATATACTCGCCTACGAGCAGTACTTC
TRBV4-1	once	TRBJ1-1	.	CASSHLQGRMNTEAFF	TGCGCCAGCAGCCACTTACAGGGTAGAATGAACACTGAAGCTTTCTTT
TRBV7-2	.	TRBJ2-5	TRBD2	CASSLGGTSGQETQYF	TGTGCCAGCAGCTTAGGGGGGACTAGCGGCCAAGAGACCCAGTACTTC
TRBV7-9	.	TRBJ1-1	TRBD1	CASSSRDSGTEAFF	TGTGCCAGCAGCTCCAGGGACAGTGGTACTGAAGCTTTCTTT
TRBV7-3	.	TRBJ2-5	TRBD1	CASSLDREETQYF	TGTGCCAGCAGCTTAGACAGGGAAGAGACCCAGTACTTC
TRBV7-8	few	TRBJ1-1	.	CASSRVSGNTEAFF	TGTGCCAGCAGCCGGGTATCGGGGAACACTGAAGCTTTCTTT
TRBV5-6	.	TRBJ2-3	TRBD2	CASSFITSGGGRDTQYF	TGTGCCAGCAGCTTTATTACTAGCGGGGGGGGTCGGGATACGCAGTATTTT
TRBV2	once	TRBJ1-5	.	CASSLQGQPQHF	TGTGCCAGCAGTTTACAGGGCCAGCCCCAGCATTTT
TRBV6-1	few	TRBJ1-1	TRBD1	CASSADRGREAFF	TGTGCCAGCAGTGCTGACAGGGGGCGCGAAGCTTTCTTT
TRBV9	.	TRBJ2-5	TRBD2	CASSSRLAARETQYF	TGTGCCAGCAGCTCTCGACTAGCGGCAAGGGAGACCCAGTACTTC
TRBV6-6	once	TRBJ2-7	.	CASSQDRHEQYF	TGTGCCAGCAGTCAAGACAGGCACGAGCAGTACTTC
TRBV29-1	.	TRBJ2-5	TRBD2	CSVWDSGGGETQYF	TGCAGCGTTTGGGATAGCGGGGGTGGGGAGACCCAGTACTTC
TRBV6-1	.	TRBJ2-4	.	CASSEAGTSIQYF	TGTGCCAGCAGTGAGGCGGGGACCAGCATTCAGTACTTC
TRBV11-2	few	TRBJ2-7	TRBD2	CASSAQLLAGTYEQYF	TGTGCCAGCAGCGCACAACTACTAGCGGGAACCTACGAGCAGTACTTC
TRBV5-1	.	TRBJ2-3	TRBD1	CASSLDRGRRVTDTQYF	TGCGCCAGCAGCTTGGACAGGGGGCGAAGGGTTACCGATACGCAGTATTTT
TRBV7-3	once	TRBJ2-6	TRBD1	CASSVWTGGRTYGANVLTF	TGTGCCAGCAGCGTCTGGACAGGGGGGAGGACTTATGGGGCCAACGTCCTGACTTTC
TRBV14	.	TRBJ1-1	.	CASSRLTGTTNTEAFF	TGTGCCAGCAGCCGCTTAACCGGGACAACGAACACTGAAGCTTTCTTT
TRBV7-9	.	TRBJ1-1	TRBD1	CASSLGDRVNTEAFF	TGTGCCAGCAGCTTAGGGGACAGGGTGAACACTGAAGCTTTCTTT
TRBV29-1	.	TRBJ2-7	.	CSVHTTSSYEQYF	TGCAGCGTCCACACGACTAGCTCCTACGAGCAGTACTTC
TRBV11-2	.	TRBJ1-1	.	CASSLVGGTEAFF	TGTGCCAGCAGCTTAGTAGGAGGGACTGAAGCTTTCTTT
TRBV2	.	TRBJ2-7	.	CASSERFLLPEQYF	TGTGCCAGCAGCGAACGGTTCCTCTTGCCCGAGCAGTACTTC
TRBV6-5	.	TRBJ1-2	.	CAGMGALSYGYTF	TGTGCCGGCATGGGGGCGCTGAGTTATGGCTACACCTTC
TRBV2	.	TRBJ1-2	.	CASRLTGQTNYGYTF	TGTGCCAGCAGGTTGACGGGACAAACTAACTATGGCTACACCTTC
TRBV4-1	.	TRBJ2-5	.	CASSQAITQYPLETQYF	TGCGCCAGCAGCCAAGCAATCACTCAATACCCTCTAGAGACCCAGTACTTC
TRBV6-4	.	TRBJ1-2	.	CASSEFSGSYGYTF	TGTGCCAGCAGTGAATTTTCGGGGAGCTATGGCTACACCTTC
TRBV5-1	.	TRBJ1-2	.	CASSLSQYRTNYGYTF	TGCGCCAGCAGCTTGTCCCAATACAGGACCAACTATGGCTACACCTTC
TRBV2	few	TRBJ1-5	.	CASVGRETQPQHF	TGTGCCAGCGTGGGCAGGGAAACTCAGCCCCAGCATTTT
TRBV9	.	TRBJ1-2	TRBD1	CASSVGAGTGNYGYTF	TGTGCCAGCAGCGTAGGAGCAGGGACAGGGAACTATGGCTACACCTTC
TRBV6-1	.	TRBJ2-1	TRBD2	CASRPAGGPHNEQFF	TGTGCCAGCAGGCCAGCGGGGGGGCCCCACAATGAGCAGTTCTTC
TRBV10-3	.	TRBJ1-2	.	CATSGSEFIGYTF	TGTGCCACGTCAGGGTCAGAATTTATCGGCTACACCTTC
TRBV25-1	.	TRBJ1-1	TRBD1	CASSEWGDRGRLYTEAFF	TGTGCCAGCAGTGAATGGGGGGACAGGGGGCGACTATACACTGAAGCTTTCTTT
TRBV19	.	TRBJ1-4	.	CASSITGRAVGTNEKLFF	TGTGCCAGTAGTATAACAGGGCGCGCTGTAGGCACTAATGAAAAACTGTTTTTT
TRBV4-2	.	TRBJ1-5	.	CASSPDGEGNQPQHF	TGTGCCAGCAGCCCCGACGGGGAGGGGAATCAGCCCCAGCATTTT
TRBV18	.	TRBJ1-6	.	CASSTRNSPLHF	TGTGCCAGCTCGACACGGAATTCACCCCTCCACTTT
TRBV7-9	.	TRBJ1-5	.	CASSDFGPQHF	TGTGCCAGCAGCGACTTTGGGCCCCAGCATTTT
TRBV7-8	.	TRBJ2-7	.	CASSLRDRTYYEQYF	TGTGCCAGCAGCTTGCGGGACCGTACTTACTACGAGCAGTACTTC
TRBV27	.	TRBJ1-2	TRBD1	CASSPDRVSPQGYTF	TGTGCCAGCAGTCCTGACAGGGTCTCTCCTCAGGGCTACACCTTC